The TCR beta chain under discussion was sequenced for a study of blood T cell repertoires in COVID-19. The method was immunoSEQ multiplex PCR; TCRdb's version includes in-frame clones alone and lacks a portion of them. The sample contains roughly 200,000 clones, about 85% of which appear only once. This CDR3 has 15 amino acids. Germline values: CDR1 KGHSH, CDR2 LQKENI. J lost 7 bases, V lost 0 bases, and 9 bases had no gene match. Sequenced sample: peripheral blood. The chain recombines TRBV18 with TRBJ2-7, with TRBD2 matching 7 bases. The receptor was isolated from a woman aged 18-29 years who had recovered from COVID-19. CDR3 in amino acids: CASSPPSSGGWEQYF. DNA of the CDR3: TGTGCCAGCTCACCACCTAGCTCGGGGGGATGGGAGCAGTACTTC.